This is a list of T cell receptor beta chains from one sample in a study of control samples from healthy donors and cancer patients. Profiling relied on immunoSEQ multiplex PCR, and the TCRdb table lists in-frame clones only, not all of them. This repertoire shows 150,000 to 200,000 clones, approximately 90% found once; its top ten account for around 12%. Input material: blood. These receptors were obtained from a man between 25 and 39 years old in good health. CDR3s include the opening cysteine and the closing phenylalanine or tryptophan. The D gene is left open where the match is weak. Expanded clones get a size class; other rows say once, few or many, or leave the size out.

>NA|TRBV7-2|TRBJ1-1|NA
CASRLQGPSGPSMNTEAFF
TGTGCCAGCAGATTACAGGGACCTTCGGGGCCCAGCATGAACACTGAAGCTTTCTTT
>NA|TRBV18|TRBJ1-1|NA
CASSPPGGEAFF
TGTGCCAGCTCCCCCCCCGGGGGAGAAGCTTTCTTT
>NA|TRBV9|TRBJ2-2|TRBD2
CASSVAGTSVITGELFF
TGTGCCAGCAGCGTCGCCGGGACTAGCGTAATAACCGGGGAGCTGTTTTTT
>NA|TRBV6-5|TRBJ2-1|NA
CASSLQGAYNEQFF
TGTGCCAGCAGTCTCCAAGGGGCCTACAATGAGCAGTTCTTC
>NA|TRBV5-1|TRBJ1-4|TRBD1
CASSFGEGAKKLFF
TGCGCCAGCAGCTTCGGTGAGGGGGCCAAAAAACTGTTTTTT
>NA|TRBV6-6|TRBJ1-2|TRBD1
CASSADRARGYTF
TGTGCCAGCAGTGCCGACAGGGCTCGGGGCTACACCTTC
>NA|TRBV28|TRBJ2-7|NA
CASSPALASPLRDEQYF
TGTGCCAGCTCACCGGCGCTAGCCTCACCCCTTCGGGACGAGCAGTACTTC
>NA|TRBV20-1|TRBJ1-1|NA
CSSNKNTEAFF
TGCAGTAGTAACAAGAACACTGAAGCTTTCTTT
>NA|TRBV11-3|TRBJ1-1|NA
CASSLEAGRDTEAFF
TGTGCCAGCAGCTTAGAAGCAGGGAGGGACACTGAAGCTTTCTTT
>NA|TRBV18|TRBJ2-1|NA
CASSMTGAFGEQFF
TGTGCCAGCTCGATGACAGGCGCGTTTGGGGAGCAGTTCTTC
>NA|TRBV5-4|TRBJ2-1|NA
CASSHKQGSEQFF
TGTGCCAGCAGCCATAAACAGGGAAGTGAGCAGTTCTTC
>once|TRBV21-1|TRBJ2-5|NA
CASSKDAGGETQYF
TGTGCCAGCAGCAAAGACGCAGGGGGGGAGACCCAGTACTTC
>NA|TRBV2|TRBJ2-1|TRBD2
CATPPLAGSNEQFF
TGTGCCACCCCCCCCCTAGCGGGGTCGAATGAGCAGTTCTTC
>NA|TRBV28|TRBJ2-1|NA
CASSFRGSGVNEQFF
TGTGCCAGCAGTTTTAGGGGGAGTGGTGTCAATGAGCAGTTCTTC
>NA|TRBV7-9|TRBJ2-1|NA
CASSLEEGRREQFF
TGTGCCAGCAGCTTAGAGGAGGGAAGAAGAGAGCAGTTCTTC
>once|TRBV5-4|TRBJ2-2|NA
CASSLDRVKAGELFF
TGTGCCAGCAGCTTGGACAGGGTAAAGGCCGGGGAGCTGTTTTTT
>NA|TRBV11-2|TRBJ2-1|NA
CASRHIKGGRGPLYNEQFF
TGTGCCAGCAGACACATTAAAGGAGGGCGGGGGCCCCTCTACAATGAGCAGTTCTTC
>NA|TRBV28|TRBJ2-7|NA
CASKWDFSSYEQYF
TGTGCCAGCAAATGGGATTTTAGCTCCTACGAGCAGTACTTC
>NA|TRBV6-1|TRBJ1-3|NA
CASSEMGSGNTIYF
TGTGCCAGCAGTGAAATGGGTTCTGGAAACACCATATATTTT
>NA|TRBV25-1|TRBJ2-1|TRBD1
CASSEYKGPRGNEQFF
TGTGCCAGCAGTGAATATAAAGGGCCCAGGGGGAATGAGCAGTTCTTC
>NA|TRBV2|TRBJ1-5|NA
CASSEGGISNQPQHF
TGTGCCAGCAGTGAAGGGGGAATCAGCAATCAGCCCCAGCATTTT
>NA|TRBV12-3/TRBV12-4|TRBJ1-1|NA
CASSFGPGTEAFF
TGTGCCAGCAGTTTTGGCCCGGGAACTGAAGCTTTCTTT
>NA|TRBV19|TRBJ1-2|NA
CASRLGTNNNYGYTF
TGTGCCAGTAGACTCGGGACAAATAATAACTATGGCTACACCTTC
>NA|TRBV5-6|TRBJ2-5|TRBD1
CASSPGRRDRGQETQYF
TGTGCCAGCAGCCCCGGAAGGCGGGACAGGGGACAAGAGACCCAGTACTTC
>NA|TRBV4-1|TRBJ2-3|TRBD2
CASSQTAPLAGSTDTQYF
TGCGCCAGCAGCCAAACTGCCCCACTAGCGGGGAGCACAGATACGCAGTATTTT
>NA|TRBV27|TRBJ2-7|NA
CASSFLGENYEQYF
TGTGCCAGCAGTTTTCTAGGAGAAAACTACGAGCAGTACTTC
>NA|TRBV19|TRBJ2-7|TRBD2
CATSASGGAFEQYF
TGTGCCACCTCAGCTAGCGGGGGGGCGTTTGAGCAGTACTTC
>NA|TRBV18|TRBJ2-3|TRBD2
CASSPLLAGFTDTQYF
TGTGCCAGCTCACCACTACTAGCGGGGTTCACAGATACGCAGTATTTT
>few|TRBV5-1|TRBJ1-1|NA
CASSLGPRVGGKAEAFF
TGCGCCAGCAGCTTAGGCCCGCGGGTGGGGGGAAAGGCTGAAGCTTTCTTT
>once|TRBV7-9|TRBJ1-2|NA
CASSLVPGPLPYGYTF
TGTGCCAGCAGCTTAGTTCCGGGGCCGCTCCCCTATGGCTACACCTTC
>NA|TRBV6-5|TRBJ1-5|NA
CASRSDWVEPQHF
TGTGCCAGCAGATCGGACTGGGTTGAGCCCCAGCATTTT
>NA|TRBV7-2|TRBJ2-1|TRBD2
CASSLSSGSLNEQFF
TGTGCCAGCAGCTTAAGTAGCGGGAGTCTCAATGAGCAGTTCTTC
>NA|TRBV11-3|TRBJ2-5|NA
CASSAGSVETQYF
TGTGCCAGCAGCGCGGGATCAGTAGAGACCCAGTACTTC
>NA|TRBV7-2|TRBJ2-3|NA
CASSLGHLLPDTQYF
TGTGCCAGCAGCTTAGGGCACCTCCTCCCAGATACGCAGTATTTT
>NA|TRBV2|TRBJ1-5|NA
CASGGQGRRSNQPQHF
TGTGCCAGCGGCGGTCAGGGGCGACGGAGCAATCAGCCCCAGCATTTT
>few|TRBV3-1/TRBV3-2|TRBJ1-2|NA
CASSQVRAGYGYTF
TGTGCCAGCAGCCAAGTCCGGGCGGGGTACGGCTACACCTTC
>NA|TRBV12-3/TRBV12-4|TRBJ1-6|NA
CASSLNSPLHF
TGTGCCAGCAGTTTAAATTCACCCCTCCACTTT
>NA|TRBV19|TRBJ2-6|NA
CASSIPYNVLTF
TGTGCCAGTAGTATCCCCTACAACGTCCTGACTTTC
>NA|TRBV3-1/TRBV3-2|TRBJ1-2|NA
CASSQAFGYTF
TGTGCCAGCAGCCAGGCATTTGGCTACACCTTC
>NA|TRBV12-5|TRBJ2-7|TRBD2
CASGLLSGGIYEQYF
TGTGCTAGTGGTTTGCTATCGGGGGGGATCTACGAGCAGTACTTC
>NA|TRBV28|TRBJ1-4|NA
CASTWGTREKLFF
TGTGCCAGCACCTGGGGGACACGTGAAAAACTGTTTTTT
>once|TRBV7-9|TRBJ2-3|NA
CASVQAGGTDTQYF
TGTGCCAGCGTCCAAGCAGGGGGCACAGATACGCAGTATTTT
>NA|TRBV27|TRBJ1-5|TRBD1
CASSGTGGVREPQHF
TGTGCCAGCAGTGGGACAGGGGGCGTAAGGGAGCCCCAGCATTTT
>NA|TRBV4-3|TRBJ1-4|NA
CASSQDSFAGTANEKLFF
TGCGCCAGCAGCCAAGATAGCTTTGCGGGGACGGCTAATGAAAAACTGTTTTTT
>NA|TRBV7-9|TRBJ2-2|NA
CASSLGVGGDTGELFF
TGTGCCAGCAGCTTAGGGGTCGGCGGGGACACCGGGGAGCTGTTTTTT
>once|TRBV3-1/TRBV3-2|TRBJ2-5|TRBD2
CASSQGFPGLAGGRSETQYF
TGTGCCAGCAGCCAAGGATTCCCGGGACTAGCGGGGGGGAGGTCGGAGACCCAGTACTTC
>NA|TRBV12-3/TRBV12-4|TRBJ1-3|NA
CATQSEGNTIYF
TGTGCCACCCAATCAGAGGGAAACACCATATATTTT
>NA|TRBV10-3|TRBJ1-2|NA
CAISGAGANYGYTF
TGTGCCATCAGTGGGGCAGGGGCTAACTATGGCTACACCTTC
>NA|TRBV30|TRBJ1-5|NA
CAWSVGPNQPQHF
TGTGCCTGGAGTGTAGGGCCCAATCAGCCCCAGCATTTT
>NA|TRBV7-9|TRBJ1-3|NA
CASSLELSTSTIYF
TGTGCCAGCAGCTTAGAGCTATCTACCTCCACCATATATTTT
>NA|TRBV4-1|TRBJ2-7|NA
CASSQERNYEQYF
TGCGCCAGCAGCCAAGAAAGGAACTACGAGCAGTACTTC
>NA|TRBV3-1/TRBV3-2|TRBJ2-5|TRBD1
CASSPDFVQGAQQETQYF
TGTGCCAGCAGTCCTGATTTTGTACAGGGGGCGCAGCAAGAGACCCAGTACTTC
>NA|TRBV19|TRBJ2-2|TRBD1
CASSIGQGRQYTGELFF
TGTGCCAGTAGTATCGGACAGGGCCGGCAGTACACCGGGGAGCTGTTTTTT
>NA|TRBV2|TRBJ1-2|TRBD1
CASNKDRGDGYTF
TGTGCCAGCAATAAGGACAGGGGGGATGGCTACACCTTC
>NA|TRBV30|TRBJ1-6|NA
CAWNQGGSYNSPLHF
TGTGCCTGGAACCAGGGAGGCTCCTATAATTCACCCCTCCACTTT
>NA|TRBV6-5|TRBJ1-2|TRBD1
CASSLTQGTYGYTF
TGTGCCAGCAGTCTCACACAGGGGACGTACGGCTACACCTTC
>NA|TRBV27|TRBJ1-2|TRBD1
CASRSTGVGGYTF
TGTGCCAGCAGATCAACAGGGGTCGGTGGCTACACCTTC
>NA|TRBV29-1|TRBJ1-1|NA
CSAALDTEAFF
TGCAGCGCAGCCCTAGACACTGAAGCTTTCTTT
>NA|TRBV28|TRBJ1-3|NA
CASSSITGYKNTIYF
TGTGCCAGCAGTTCTATTACGGGGTACAAGAACACCATATATTTT
>NA|TRBV25-1|TRBJ1-1|NA
CASSASLGGGDTEAFF
TGTGCCAGCAGTGCCTCCTTGGGCGGGGGGGACACTGAAGCTTTCTTT